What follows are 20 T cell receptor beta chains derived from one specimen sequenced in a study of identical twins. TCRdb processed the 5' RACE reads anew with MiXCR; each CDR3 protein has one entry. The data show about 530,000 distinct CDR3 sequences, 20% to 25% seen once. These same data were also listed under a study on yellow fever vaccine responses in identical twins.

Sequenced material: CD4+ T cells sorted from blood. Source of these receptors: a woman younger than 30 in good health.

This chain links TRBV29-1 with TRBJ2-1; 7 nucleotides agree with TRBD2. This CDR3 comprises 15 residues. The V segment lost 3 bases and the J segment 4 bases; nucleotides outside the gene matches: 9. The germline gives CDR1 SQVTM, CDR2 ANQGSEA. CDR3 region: CSVEGRELSYNEQFF. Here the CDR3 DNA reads TGCAGCGTTGAGGGGCGGGAGTTATCATACAATGAGCAGTTCTTC.

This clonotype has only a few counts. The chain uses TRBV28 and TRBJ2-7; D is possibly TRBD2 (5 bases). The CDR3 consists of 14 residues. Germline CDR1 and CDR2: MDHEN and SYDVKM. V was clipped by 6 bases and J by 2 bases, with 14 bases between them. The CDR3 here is CASSPGGQTYEQYV. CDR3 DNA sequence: TGTGCCAGCAGCCCCGGCGGGCAAACCTACGAGCAGTACGTC.

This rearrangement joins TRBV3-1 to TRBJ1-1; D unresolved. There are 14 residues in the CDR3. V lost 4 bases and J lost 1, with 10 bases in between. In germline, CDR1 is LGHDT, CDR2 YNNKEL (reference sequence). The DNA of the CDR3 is TGTGCCAGCAGCCCGATCAGAGGGAACACTGAAGCTTTCTTT. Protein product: CASSPIRGNTEAFF.

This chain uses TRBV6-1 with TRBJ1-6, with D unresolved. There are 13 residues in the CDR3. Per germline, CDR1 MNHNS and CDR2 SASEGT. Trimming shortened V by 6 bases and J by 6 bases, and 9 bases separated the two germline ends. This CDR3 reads CASRKGGNSPLHF. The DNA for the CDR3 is TGTGCCAGCAGGAAGGGAGGTAATTCACCCCTCCACTTT.

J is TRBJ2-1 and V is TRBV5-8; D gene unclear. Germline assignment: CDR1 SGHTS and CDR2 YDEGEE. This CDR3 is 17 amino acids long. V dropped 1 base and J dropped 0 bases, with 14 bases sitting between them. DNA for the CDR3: TGTGCCAGCAGCTTGACGACTCTCCCTTCCTCCTACAATGAGCAGTTCTTC. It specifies CASSLTTLPSSYNEQFF. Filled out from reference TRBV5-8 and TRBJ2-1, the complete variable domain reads EAGVTQSPTHLIKTRGQQATLRCSPISGHTSVYWYQQALGLGLQFLLWYDEGEERNRGNFPPRFSGRQFPNYSSELNVNALELEDSALYLCASSLTTLPSSYNEQFFGPGTRLTVL.

CDR3 sequence: CASSQVVGGQPQHF. Written as DNA, the CDR3 is TGCGCCAGCAGCCAAGTCGTGGGGGGCCAGCCCCAGCATTTT. V usage is TRBV4-1 and J usage is TRBJ1-5; D might be TRBD1 (6 bases). This CDR3 spans 14 amino acids. V lost 1 base and J lost 7, with 11 bases in between. Germline assignment: CDR1 MGHRA and CDR2 YSYEKL.

CDR3 DNA: TGTGCCAGCTCCGGGGTAACAGGGCGGGAGCAGTACGTC. Residues: CASSGVTGREQYV. This chain links TRBV6-1 with TRBJ2-7, with TRBD1 as a possible D gene (6 bases). This CDR3 spans 13 amino acids. The ends were cut back, 8 bases at V and 7 bases at J, with 18 bases in the middle. CDR1 MNHNS and CDR2 SASEGT come from the germline V gene.

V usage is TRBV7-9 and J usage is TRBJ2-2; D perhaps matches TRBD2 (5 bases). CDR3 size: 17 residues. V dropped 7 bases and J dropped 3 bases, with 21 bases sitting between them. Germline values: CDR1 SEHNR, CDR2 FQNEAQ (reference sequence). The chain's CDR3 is CASIEVVGDWDTGELFF. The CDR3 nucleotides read TGTGCCAGCATCGAAGTCGTCGGGGATTGGGACACCGGGGAGCTGTTTTTT.

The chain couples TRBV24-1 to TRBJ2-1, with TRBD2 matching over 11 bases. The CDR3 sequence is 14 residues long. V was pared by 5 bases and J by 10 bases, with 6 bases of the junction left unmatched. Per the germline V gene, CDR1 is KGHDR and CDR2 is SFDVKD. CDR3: CATSAVAGGREQFF. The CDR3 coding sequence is TGTGCCACCAGTGCCGTAGCGGGGGGGCGGGAGCAGTTCTTC.

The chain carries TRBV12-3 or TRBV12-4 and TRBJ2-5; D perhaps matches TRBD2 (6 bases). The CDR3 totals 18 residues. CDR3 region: CTCCAAGWNNGLNGAQYF. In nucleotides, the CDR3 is TGTACCTGCTGCGCCGCGGGGTGGAATAACGGTTTGAATGGGGCCCAGTACTTC.

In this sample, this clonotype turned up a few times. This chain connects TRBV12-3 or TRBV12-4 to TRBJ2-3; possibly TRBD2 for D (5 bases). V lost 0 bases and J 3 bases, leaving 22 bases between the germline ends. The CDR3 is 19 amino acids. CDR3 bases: TGTGCCAGCAGTTTAGCGCTTCGGGGTCTTGCGCGCACTACAGATACGCAGTATTTT. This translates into CASSLALRGLARTTDTQYF.

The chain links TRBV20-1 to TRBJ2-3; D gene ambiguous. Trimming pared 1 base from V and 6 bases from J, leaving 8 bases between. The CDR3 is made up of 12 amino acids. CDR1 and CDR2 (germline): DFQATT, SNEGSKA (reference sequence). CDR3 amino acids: CSARALGDTQYF. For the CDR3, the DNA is TGCAGTGCTAGAGCTTTGGGTGATACGCAGTATTTT.

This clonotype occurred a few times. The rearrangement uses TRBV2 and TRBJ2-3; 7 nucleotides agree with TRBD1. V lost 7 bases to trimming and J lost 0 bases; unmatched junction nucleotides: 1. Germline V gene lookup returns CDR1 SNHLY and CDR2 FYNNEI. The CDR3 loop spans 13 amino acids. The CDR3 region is CASKGQSTDTQYF. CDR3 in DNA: TGTGCCAGCAAGGGACAGAGCACAGATACGCAGTATTTT.

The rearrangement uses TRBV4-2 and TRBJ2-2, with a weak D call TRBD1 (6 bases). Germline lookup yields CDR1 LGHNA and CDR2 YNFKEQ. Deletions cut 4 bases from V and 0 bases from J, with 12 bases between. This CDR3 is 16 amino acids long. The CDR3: CASSPAPGANTGELFF. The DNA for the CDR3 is TGTGCCAGCAGCCCAGCCCCAGGGGCGAACACCGGGGAGCTGTTTTTT.

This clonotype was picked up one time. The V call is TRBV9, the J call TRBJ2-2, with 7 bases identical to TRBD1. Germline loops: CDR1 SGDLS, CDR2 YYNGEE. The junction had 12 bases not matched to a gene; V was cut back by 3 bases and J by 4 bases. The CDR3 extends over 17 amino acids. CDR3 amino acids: CASSARVTGQFTGELFF. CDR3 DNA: TGTGCCAGCAGCGCGAGAGTCACGGGACAGTTCACCGGGGAGCTGTTTTTT.

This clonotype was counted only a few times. The CDR3: CASSTGQGGFGYTF. The DNA of the CDR3 is TGCGCCAGCAGCACGGGGCAGGGTGGGTTTGGCTACACCTTC. The rearrangement joins TRBV4-1 to TRBJ1-2; D is possibly TRBD1 (5 bases). The CDR3 contains 14 residues. Deletions cut 5 bases from V and 7 bases from J, with 17 bases between. The germline CDR1 and CDR2 sequences are MGHRA and YSYEKL.

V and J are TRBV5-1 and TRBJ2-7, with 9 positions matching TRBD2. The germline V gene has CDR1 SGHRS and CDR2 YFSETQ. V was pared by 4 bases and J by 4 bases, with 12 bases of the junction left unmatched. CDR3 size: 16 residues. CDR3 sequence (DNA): TGCGCCAGCAGCCTCCTTAGCGGGAGTGGATTGTACGAGCAGTACTTC. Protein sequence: CASSLLSGSGLYEQYF.

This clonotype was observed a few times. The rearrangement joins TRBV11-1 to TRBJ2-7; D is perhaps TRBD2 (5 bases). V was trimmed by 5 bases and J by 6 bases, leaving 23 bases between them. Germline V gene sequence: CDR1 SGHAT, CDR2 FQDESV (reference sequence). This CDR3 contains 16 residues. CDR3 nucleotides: TGTGCCAGCAGCCAGGAACCGGGGATAGCTTGGCTCGAGCAGTACTTC. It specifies CASSQEPGIAWLEQYF.

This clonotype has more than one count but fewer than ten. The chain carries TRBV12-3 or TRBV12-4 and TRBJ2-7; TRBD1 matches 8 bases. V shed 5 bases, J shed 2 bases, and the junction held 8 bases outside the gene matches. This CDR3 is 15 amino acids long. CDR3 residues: CASSPRTGSTYEQYF. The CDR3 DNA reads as TGTGCCAGCAGTCCCCGGACAGGGAGCACCTACGAGCAGTACTTC.

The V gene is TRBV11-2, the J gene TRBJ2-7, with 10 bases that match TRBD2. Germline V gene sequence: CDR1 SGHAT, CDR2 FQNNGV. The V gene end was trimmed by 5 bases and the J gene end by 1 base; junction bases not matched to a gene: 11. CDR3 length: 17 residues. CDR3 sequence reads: CASSNIASGSSSYEQYF. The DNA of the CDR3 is TGTGCCAGCAGCAATATCGCTAGCGGGAGTTCTTCCTACGAGCAGTACTTC.